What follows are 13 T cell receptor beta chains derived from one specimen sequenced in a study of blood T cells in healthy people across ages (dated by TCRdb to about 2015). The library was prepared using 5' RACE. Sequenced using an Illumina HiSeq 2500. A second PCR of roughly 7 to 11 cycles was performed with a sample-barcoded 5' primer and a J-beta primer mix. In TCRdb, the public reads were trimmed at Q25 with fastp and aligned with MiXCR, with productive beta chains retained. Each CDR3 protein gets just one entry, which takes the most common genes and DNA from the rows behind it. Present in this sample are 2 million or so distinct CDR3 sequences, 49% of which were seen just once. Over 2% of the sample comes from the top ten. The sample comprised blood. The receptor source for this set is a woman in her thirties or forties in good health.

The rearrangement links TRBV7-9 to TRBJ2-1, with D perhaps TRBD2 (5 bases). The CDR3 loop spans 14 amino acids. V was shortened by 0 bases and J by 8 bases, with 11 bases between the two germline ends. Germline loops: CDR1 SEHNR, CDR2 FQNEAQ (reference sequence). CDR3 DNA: TGTGCCAGCAGCTTAGCTGGGGAGTGGGATGAGCAGTTCTTC. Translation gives CASSLAGEWDEQFF. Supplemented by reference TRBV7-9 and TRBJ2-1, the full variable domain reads DTGVSQNPRHKITKRGQNVTFRCDPISEHNRLYWYRQTLGQGPEFLTYFQNEAQLEKSRLLSDRFSAERPKGSFSTLEIQRTEQGDSAMYLCASSLAGEWDEQFFGPGTRLTVL.

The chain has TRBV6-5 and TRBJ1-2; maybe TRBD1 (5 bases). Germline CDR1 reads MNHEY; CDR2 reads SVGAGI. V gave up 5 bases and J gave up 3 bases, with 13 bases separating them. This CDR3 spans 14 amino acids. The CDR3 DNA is TGTGCCAGCAGTGACCCGGGACCGCACTATGGCTACACCTTC. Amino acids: CASSDPGPHYGYTF.

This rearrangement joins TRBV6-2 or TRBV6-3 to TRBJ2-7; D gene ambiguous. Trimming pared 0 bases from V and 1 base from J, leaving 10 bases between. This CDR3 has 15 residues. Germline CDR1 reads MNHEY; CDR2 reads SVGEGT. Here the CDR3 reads CASSYSRPSSYEQYF. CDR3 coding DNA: TGTGCCAGCAGTTACTCGCGGCCGTCGTCCTACGAGCAGTACTTC.

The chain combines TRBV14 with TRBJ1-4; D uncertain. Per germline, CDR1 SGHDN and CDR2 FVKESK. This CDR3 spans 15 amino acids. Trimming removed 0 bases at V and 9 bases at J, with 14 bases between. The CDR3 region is CASSQDLVSSKKLFF. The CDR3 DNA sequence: TGTGCCAGCAGCCAAGACCTGGTATCGAGTAAAAAACTGTTTTTT.

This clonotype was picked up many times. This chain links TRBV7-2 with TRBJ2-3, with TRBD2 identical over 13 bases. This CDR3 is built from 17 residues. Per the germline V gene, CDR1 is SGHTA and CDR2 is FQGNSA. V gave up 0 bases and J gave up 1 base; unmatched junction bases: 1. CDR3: CASSLAGLAGGTDTQYF. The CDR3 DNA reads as TGTGCCAGCAGCTTAGCAGGACTAGCGGGGGGCACAGATACGCAGTATTTT.

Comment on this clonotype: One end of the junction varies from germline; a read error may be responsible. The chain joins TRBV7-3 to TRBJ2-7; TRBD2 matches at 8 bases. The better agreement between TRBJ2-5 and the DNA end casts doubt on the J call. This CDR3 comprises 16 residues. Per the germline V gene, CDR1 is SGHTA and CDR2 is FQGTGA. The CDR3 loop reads CANSLTAGGLQGTQYF. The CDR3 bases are TGTGCCAACAGCTTAACGGCGGGGGGTCTCCAAGGGACCCAGTACTTC.

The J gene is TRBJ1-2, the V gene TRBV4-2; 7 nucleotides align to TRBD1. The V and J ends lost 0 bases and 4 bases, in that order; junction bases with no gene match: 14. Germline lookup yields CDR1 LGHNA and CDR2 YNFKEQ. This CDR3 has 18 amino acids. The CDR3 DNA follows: TGTGCCAGCAGCCAAGAAGAGGGGAGGGGACACAGGGGCTATGGCTACACCTTC. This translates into CASSQEEGRGHRGYGYTF.

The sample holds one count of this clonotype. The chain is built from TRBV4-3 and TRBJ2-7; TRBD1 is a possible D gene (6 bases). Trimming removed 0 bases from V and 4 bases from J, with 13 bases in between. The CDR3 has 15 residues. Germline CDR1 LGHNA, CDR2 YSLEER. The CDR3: CASSQEGGHLYEQYF. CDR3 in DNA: TGCGCCAGCAGCCAAGAAGGGGGACACCTGTACGAGCAGTACTTC.

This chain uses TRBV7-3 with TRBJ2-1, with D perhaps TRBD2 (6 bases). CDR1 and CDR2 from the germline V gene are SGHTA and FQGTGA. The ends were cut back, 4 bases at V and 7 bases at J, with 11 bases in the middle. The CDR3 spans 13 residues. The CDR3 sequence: CASSSFGGNEQFF. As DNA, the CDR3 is TGTGCCAGCAGCTCCTTCGGGGGTAATGAGCAGTTCTTC.

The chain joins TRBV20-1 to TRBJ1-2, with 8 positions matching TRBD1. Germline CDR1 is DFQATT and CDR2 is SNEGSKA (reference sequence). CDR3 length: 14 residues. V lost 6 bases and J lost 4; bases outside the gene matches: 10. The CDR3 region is CSADWTGRPYGYTF. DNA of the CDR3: TGCAGTGCGGACTGGACAGGGAGGCCCTATGGCTACACCTTC.

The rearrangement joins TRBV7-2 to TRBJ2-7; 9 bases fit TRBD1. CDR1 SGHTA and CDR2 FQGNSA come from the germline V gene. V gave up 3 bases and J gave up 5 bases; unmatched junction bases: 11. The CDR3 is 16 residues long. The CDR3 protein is CASSLRRGTGINEQYF. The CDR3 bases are TGTGCCAGCAGCTTGAGGAGAGGGACAGGGATAAACGAGCAGTACTTC.

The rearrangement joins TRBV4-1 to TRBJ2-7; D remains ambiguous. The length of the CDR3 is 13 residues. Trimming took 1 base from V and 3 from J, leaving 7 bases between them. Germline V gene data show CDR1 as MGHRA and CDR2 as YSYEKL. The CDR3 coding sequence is TGCGCCAGCAGCCAAGGGGCTAACTACGAGCAGTACTTC. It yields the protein CASSQGANYEQYF.

The CDR3 DNA follows: TGCGCCAGCAGTGAGTCCCCATTGTTATCGGGACCCACAGATACGCAGTATTTT. Its translation is CASSESPLLSGPTDTQYF. The J gene is TRBJ2-3, the V gene TRBV10-1; D assignment may be TRBD1 or TRBD2 (5 bases each). Per germline, CDR1 WNHNN and CDR2 SYGVQD (reference sequence). Trimming removed 0 bases at V and 2 bases at J, with 18 bases between. This CDR3 region has 18 residues.